The 23 T cell receptor beta chains below all came from one sample that was sequenced in a study of beta chain features in type 1 diabetes. Study-wide findings and caveats: For Type 1 diabetes patients, all four CD4+ subsets carried TCRB CDR3s that were moderately but significantly shorter.

Their recognized antigens are unknown. Sequenced material consisted of expressed TCRB transcripts (all of the isolated RNA was reverse transcribed). Method: immunoSEQ multiplex PCR; TCRdb's copy keeps in-frame clones and lacks some. The table shows hundreds of thousands of clones, with roughly 12% occurring only once. The sample consisted of naive CD4+ T cells from blood. All receptors derive from a young woman with type 1 diabetes.

This clone turned up a few times. V usage is TRBV5-4 and J usage is TRBJ2-5; tentative D call: TRBD2 (6 bases). This CDR3 region has 16 residues. Germline V gives CDR1 SGHNT, CDR2 YYREEE (reference sequence). V dropped 4 bases and J dropped 2 bases, with 18 bases sitting between them. The CDR3 is CASSPARASAQETQYF. The CDR3 coding sequence is TGTGCCAGCAGCCCAGCCAGGGCTAGCGCTCAAGAGACCCAGTACTTC.

This chain joins TRBV7-9 and TRBJ1-2; TRBD1 matches at 10 bases. The CDR3 has 14 residues. After removal of 4 bases from V and 7 bases from J, the junction contained 6 bases not matched to a gene. CDR1 and CDR2 (germline): SEHNR, FQNEAQ (reference sequence). CDR3 protein: CASSSRDRGFGYTF. Written as DNA, the CDR3 is TGTGCCAGCAGCTCCCGGGACAGGGGTTTTGGCTACACCTTC. The whole variable domain, filled in from reference TRBV7-9 and TRBJ1-2, reads DTGVSQNPRHKITKRGQNVTFRCDPISEHNRLYWYRQTLGQGPEFLTYFQNEAQLEKSRLLSDRFSAERPKGSFSTLEIQRTEQGDSAMYLCASSSRDRGFGYTFGSGTRLTVV.

The genes are TRBV19 and TRBJ1-2; perhaps TRBD1 as D (5 bases). Trimming took 5 bases from V and 4 from J, leaving 11 bases between them. Germline V gives CDR1 LNHDA, CDR2 SQIVND (reference sequence). There are 13 residues in the CDR3. DNA of the CDR3: TGTGCCAGTAGTGCAGGGTTTGGCTATGGCTACACCTTC. Translated: CASSAGFGYGYTF.

A few counts support this clone. The chain uses TRBV5-4 and TRBJ2-7; 11 nucleotides match TRBD2. Germline values: CDR1 SGHNT, CDR2 YYREEE (reference sequence). Unmatched junction bases numbered 6, after V lost 4 bases and J lost 0 bases. The length of the CDR3 is 16 residues. This CDR3 reads CASSLFGTSGSYEQYF. In DNA form, the CDR3 reads TGTGCCAGCAGCCTGTTTGGGACTAGCGGCTCCTACGAGCAGTACTTC.

This chain uses TRBV30 with TRBJ2-1, with D unclear. V lost 2 bases and J 3 bases, leaving 5 bases between the germline ends. The CDR3 contains 12 residues. The germline V gene has CDR1 GTSNPN and CDR2 SVGIG (reference sequence). CDR3 sequence (DNA): TGTGCCTGGAGTACTCTCTACAATGAGCAGTTCTTC. Its protein is CAWSTLYNEQFF.

J is TRBJ2-2 and V is TRBV18; 12 bases align to TRBD2. CDR1 is KGHSH, CDR2 LQKENI, per germline. Trimming cost V 7 bases and J 7 bases; bases outside gene matches: 7. The CDR3 is made up of 15 amino acids. The CDR3 region has the DNA TGTGCCAGCTTCAGACTAGCGGGAGATGGCGGGGAGCTGTTTTTT. It codes for CASFRLAGDGGELFF.

A few counts support this clone. V gene TRBV10-3 combines with J gene TRBJ2-6, with 7 bases fitting TRBD2. The CDR3 is 17 amino acids. Per germline, CDR1 ENHRY and CDR2 SYGVKD. V was pared by 6 bases and J by 4 bases, with 12 bases of the junction left unmatched. The chain's CDR3 is CAIRRGAGESGANVLTF. The CDR3 DNA is TGTGCCATCAGGCGAGGCGCGGGGGAGTCCGGGGCCAACGTCCTGACTTTC.

The CDR3 region is CASSLDAGTNTEAFF. The CDR3 coding sequence is TGTGCCAGCAGCTTAGATGCAGGGACAAACACTGAAGCTTTCTTT. The chain is built from TRBV11-3 and TRBJ1-1; tentative D call: TRBD1 (6 bases). Trimming left V 0 bases short and J 2 bases short, with 10 bases between. The CDR3 totals 15 residues. Looked up from germline, CDR1 is SGHNT and CDR2 is YENEEA.

This clone was seen a handful of times. This chain uses TRBV27 with TRBJ1-6, with a possible D match to TRBD1 (6 bases). The CDR3 consists of 15 residues. Looked up from germline, CDR1 is MNHEY and CDR2 is SMNVEV (reference sequence). The germline V and J ends were trimmed by 6 bases and 8 bases, with 17 bases remaining between them. CDR3: CASRTLGAGDSPLHF. The CDR3 DNA follows: TGTGCCAGCAGAACGTTGGGGGCGGGTGATTCACCCCTCCACTTT.

This sequence joins TRBV7-9 and TRBJ2-5; D unresolved. The germline CDR1 and CDR2 sequences are SEHNR and FQNEAQ (reference sequence). V lost 1 base and J lost 5, with 8 bases in between. The CDR3 length is 13 residues. The DNA for the CDR3 is TGTGCCAGCAGCTTAGGGAGTTTGGAGACCCAGTACTTC. Encoded protein: CASSLGSLETQYF.

This clone was picked up a small number of times. The chain recombines TRBV28 with TRBJ2-7, with a possible D match to TRBD1 (5 bases). CDR1 and CDR2 (germline): MDHEN, SYDVKM. The CDR3 loop spans 15 amino acids. The germline V and J ends were trimmed by 6 bases and 1 base, with 16 bases remaining between them. CDR3 bases: TGTGCCAGCAGGGGGTCGGAACAGGTGTCCTACGAGCAGTACTTC. Protein sequence: CASRGSEQVSYEQYF.

The J gene is TRBJ2-6, the V gene TRBV28; 8 nucleotides align to TRBD1. V was pared by 6 bases and J by 8 bases, with 9 bases of the junction left unmatched. Germline V gene data show CDR1 as MDHEN and CDR2 as SYDVKM. This CDR3 has 15 amino acids. As DNA, the CDR3 is TGTGCCAGCAGGCGAACAGGGGGTAGGACCAACGTCCTGACTTTC. This codes for CASRRTGGRTNVLTF.

This clone has just a few counts. The chain couples TRBV30 to TRBJ2-1, with a tentative D call TRBD2 (5 bases). CDR1 and CDR2 from the germline V gene are GTSNPN and SVGIG (reference sequence). The CDR3 spans 15 residues. Trimming pared 1 base from V and 6 bases from J, leaving 16 bases between. The CDR3 DNA sequence: TGTGCCTGGAGTGCAGAGCGGTTTCCCTTCAATGAGCAGTTCTTC. Translated, it gives CAWSAERFPFNEQFF.

A few counts support this clone. The J gene is TRBJ2-4, the V gene TRBV5-1, with D possibly being TRBD1 (5 bases). V lost 0 bases and J lost 9, with 13 bases in between. CDR3 length: 14 amino acids. From germline, CDR1 is SGHRS and CDR2 YFSETQ. Written as DNA, the CDR3 is TGCGCCAGCAGCTTGGGCAGGGAAATGAGCATTCAGTACTTC. Translation gives CASSLGREMSIQYF. The full variable domain, completed using reference TRBV5-1 and TRBJ2-4, is KAGVTQTPRYLIKTRGQQVTLSCSPISGHRSVSWYQQTPGQGLQFLFEYFSETQRNKGNFPGRFSGRQFSNSRSEMNVSTLELGDSALYLCASSLGREMSIQYFGAGTRLSVL.

Only a few counts were recorded for this clone. This chain links TRBV7-2 with TRBJ1-4; D is unclear. The CDR3 totals 16 residues. V lost 5 bases and J 0 bases, leaving 13 bases between the germline ends. The V gene's germline CDR1 is SGHTA and CDR2 FQGNSA. The CDR3 coding sequence is TGTGCCAGCAGCCTCTCGGGAAGAGCAACTAATGAAAAACTGTTTTTT. Amino acids: CASSLSGRATNEKLFF.

In this sample, this clone turned up a few times. Other nucleotide sequences from this sample produce the same CDR3. This chain connects TRBV30 to TRBJ1-5; unclear D gene. Per the germline V gene, CDR1 is GTSNPN and CDR2 is SVGIG (reference sequence). V dropped 0 bases and J dropped 3 bases, with 6 bases sitting between them. The CDR3 contains 13 residues. CDR3 nucleotides: TGTGCCTGGAGTGTAGAGATCAATCAGCCCCAGCATTTT. Residues: CAWSVEINQPQHF. Filled out from reference TRBV30 and TRBJ1-5, the complete variable domain reads SQTIHQWPATLVQPVGSPLSLECTVEGTSNPNLYWYRQAAGRGLQLLFYSVGIGQISSEVPQNLSASRPQDRQFILSSKKLLLSDSGFYLCAWSVEINQPQHFGDGTRLSIL.

This clone has just a few counts. The genes are TRBV5-1 and TRBJ2-7, with D uncertain. The CDR3 runs to 13 residues. Germline CDR1 reads SGHRS; CDR2 reads YFSETQ. Deletions cut 3 bases from V and 0 bases from J, with 7 bases between. The CDR3 loop reads CASSSGSSYEQYF. The CDR3 nucleotides read TGCGCCAGCAGCTCTGGCAGCTCCTACGAGCAGTACTTC.

The chain employs TRBV20-1 and TRBJ2-5, with D uncertain. Trimming shortened V by 5 bases and J by 4 bases, and 8 bases separated the two germline ends. Germline-derived CDR1 and CDR2 are DFQATT and SNEGSKA (reference sequence). The CDR3 sequence is 11 residues long. The CDR3 reads CSAWAGETQYF. CDR3 sequence (DNA): TGCAGTGCTTGGGCCGGAGAGACCCAGTACTTC.

In its sample, this clone was seen a few times. The chain joins TRBV18 to TRBJ2-7, with 10 bases that match TRBD1. Germline V CDR1 and CDR2: KGHSH, LQKENI. The CDR3 is 15 amino acids. With V trimmed by 0 bases and J by 6 bases, 5 bases remained unmatched. This CDR3 is CASSPPGQGSIEQYF. The DNA of the CDR3 is TGTGCCAGCTCACCACCGGGACAGGGGTCCATCGAGCAGTACTTC.

The chain uses TRBV19 and TRBJ2-1, with D maybe TRBD2 (7 bases). From germline, CDR1 is LNHDA and CDR2 SQIVND (reference sequence). The CDR3 extends over 18 amino acids. V lost 5 bases and J 2 bases, leaving 22 bases between the germline ends. The DNA for the CDR3 is TGTGCCAGTAGTCCCTTTCCTCGGACAGCGGGAACCTACAATGAGCAGTTCTTC. This gives the protein CASSPFPRTAGTYNEQFF. The full variable domain, with the rest looked up from reference TRBV19 and TRBJ2-1, is DGGITQSPKYLFRKEGQNVTLSCEQNLNHDAMYWYRQDPGQGLRLIYYSQIVNDFQKGDIAEGYSVSREKKESFPLTVTSAQKNPTAFYLCASSPFPRTAGTYNEQFFGPGTRLTVL.

This clone came up a few times. The J gene is TRBJ1-1, the V gene TRBV30; 7 bases map to TRBD1. The trim removed 0 bases at V and 7 bases at J, leaving 8 bases unmatched. The CDR3 is 14 amino acids. Per germline, CDR1 GTSNPN and CDR2 SVGIG (reference sequence). DNA for the CDR3: TGTGCCTGGAGTGTACGAAGGGGGCAAAGTGAAGCTTTCTTT. Translating it yields CAWSVRRGQSEAFF.

This clone occurred a few times. The chain combines TRBV28 with TRBJ2-7; 9 positions match TRBD1. The CDR3 contains 15 residues. Germline values: CDR1 MDHEN, CDR2 SYDVKM. V shed 5 bases and J 2 bases; nucleotides not matched to a gene: 7. CDR3 loop: CASSAAGTGPYEQYF. DNA of the CDR3: TGTGCCAGCAGTGCGGCCGGGACAGGGCCCTACGAGCAGTACTTC.

The chain combines TRBV5-4 with TRBJ2-1; perhaps TRBD1 as D (6 bases). Per the germline V gene, CDR1 is SGHNT and CDR2 is YYREEE (reference sequence). The CDR3 totals 15 residues. Deletions cut 6 bases from V and 2 bases from J, with 15 bases between. Here the CDR3 DNA reads TGTGCCAGCAACGGGGCACAGGGACCCTACAATGAGCAGTTCTTC. This translates into CASNGAQGPYNEQFF.